One TCR beta chain is described in this entry. Method: immunoSEQ multiplex PCR; TCRdb's copy keeps in-frame clones and lacks some. This table holds fewer than 80,000 clones, approximately 82% found once. This entry belongs to a study of blood T cell repertoires in COVID-19. Study-level background: Donors in the United States, Italy and Spain gave samples during acute or convalescent COVID-19. The cDNA or gDNA used as material had been derived from T cells, B-cell-depleted T cells, or PBMCs.

V dropped 5 bases and J dropped 3; count of bases not matched to a gene: 16. The CDR3 runs 18 residues. Germline V lookup: CDR1 MNHEY, CDR2 SMNVEV (reference sequence). The sample taken for sequencing was peripheral blood. The gene calls are TRBV27 and TRBJ2-3; 8 nucleotides line up with TRBD2. The receptor's source is a woman of 80 years or more with acute or convalescent COVID-19. This CDR3 reads CASSPRYRAGVGTDTQYF. CDR3 DNA: TGTGCCAGCAGTCCCCGCTACCGAGCGGGGGTCGGTACAGATACGCAGTATTTT.